The clone carrying this T cell receptor (beta chain) was observed a few times. Its antigen is unidentified. The CDR3 contains 13 residues. Germline lookup yields CDR1 MNHNS and CDR2 SASEGT. The germline V and J ends were trimmed by 11 bases and 3 bases, with 16 bases remaining between them. Study results and caveats: Tumor Treg TCRs overlapped most with tumor naive CD4+ cells. The larger-cohort validation was restricted to a single TCR beta V-J rearrangement rather than whole repertoires.

Each CDR3 protein gets one entry after TCRdb re-called the 5' RACE reads with MiXCR. This sample has tens of thousands of distinct CDR3 sequences, with about 28% found just once. The sequence was obtained from a female donor with breast cancer. Input material: naive CD4+ T cells sorted from blood. Stated subset: naive CD4+ T cells, CD4+CD45RA+CD25-. The V call is TRBV6-1, the J call TRBJ1-2; maybe TRBD1 (5 bases). Here the CDR3 reads CAGFGHGDYGYTF. The CDR3 region has the DNA TGTGCCGGATTTGGACACGGCGACTATGGCTACACCTTC.